This record concerns one TCR beta chain sequence. The antigen remains unidentified. These data come from a study of cytomegalovirus exposure and HLA in healthy donors. Whole-study results and caveats: As immune exposure information, only CMV serostatus was available. Three CMV-associated chains proved CMV antigen-specific in vitro.

Both 60 Vbeta primers and 13 Jbeta primers went into the PCR. In the authors' methods: Approximately 9.9 million shared chains were among the about 80 million unique TCR beta chains that a later analysis counted. The table came from immunoSEQ multiplex PCR; TCRdb's copy has only in-frame clones and leaves some out. V, J and clone size were drawn from that table, and D and trimming were deduced from the DNA. The table lists more than 90,000 clones, 55% to 70% of them singletons, with 2.2% in the top ten. Per the germline V gene, CDR1 is MNHEY and CDR2 is SVGAGI. This CDR3 is 14 amino acids long. The sequence derives from a woman in her 30s in good health and CMV-seronegative. The chain joins TRBV6-5 to TRBJ2-5; D perhaps matches TRBD1 (6 bases). The end of the DNA is better explained by TRBJ2-7, so the J call may be wrong. The specimen was PBMCs. The CDR3 sequence is CASSSTGRRYEQYF. The CDR3 nucleotides are TGTGCCAGCAGTTCTACAGGGAGACGATACGAGCAGTACTTC.